This TCR beta chain stems from a study of beta chain features in type 1 diabetes. Overall study results and limits: Small HLA sub-analyses could not settle whether HLA shapes TCRB rearrangement. Researchers report that Type 1 diabetes patients had moderately but significantly shorter TCRB CDR3s across all four CD4+ subsets.

As for this clone: The antigen is not known.

The investigators reverse transcribed all of the isolated RNA, so they sequenced expressed TCRB transcripts. Profiled with immunoSEQ multiplex PCR; TCRdb holds only in-frame clones, not every one. Of 500,000 to 800,000 clones listed, 9.5% to 15% were seen once; the top ten hold roughly 0.12%. CDR1 is SGHAT and CDR2 is FQNNGV in the germline V gene. The CDR3 is 12 amino acids. The V end lost 5 bases, the J end lost 2 bases, and 7 bases lay between the germline ends. Sorting of CD4+ naive, central memory, regulatory and stem cell-like memory cells was performed via CD45RO/CCR7/CD25/CD127/CD95/CD27. This TCR was sampled from a man aged 30 to 45 with type 1 diabetes. The rearrangement joins TRBV11-2 to TRBJ2-7; possible D gene TRBD1, 5 bases. The sequenced sample was naive CD4+ T cells from blood. The CDR3 nucleotides read TGTGCCAGCAGCCGGACACCCTACGAGCAGTACTTC. This sequence encodes CASSRTPYEQYF.